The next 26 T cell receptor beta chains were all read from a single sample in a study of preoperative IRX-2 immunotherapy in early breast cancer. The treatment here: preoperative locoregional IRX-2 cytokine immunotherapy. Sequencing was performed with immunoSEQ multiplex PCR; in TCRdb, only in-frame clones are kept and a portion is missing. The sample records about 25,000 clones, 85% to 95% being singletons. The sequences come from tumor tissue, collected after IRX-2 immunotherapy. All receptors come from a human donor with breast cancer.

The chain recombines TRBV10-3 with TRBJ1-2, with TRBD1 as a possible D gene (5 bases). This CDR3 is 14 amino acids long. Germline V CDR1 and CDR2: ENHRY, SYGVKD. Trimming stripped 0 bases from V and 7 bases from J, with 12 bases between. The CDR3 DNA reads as TGTGCCATCAGTGAGTCGAGCGGGACCGGTGGCTACACCTTC. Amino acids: CAISESSGTGGYTF.

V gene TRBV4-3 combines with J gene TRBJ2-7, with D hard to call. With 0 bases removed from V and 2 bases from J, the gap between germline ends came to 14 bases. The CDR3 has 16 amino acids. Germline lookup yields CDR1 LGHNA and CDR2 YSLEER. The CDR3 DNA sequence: TGCGCCAGCAGCCAAGATCGGGCCTTGCCTACCTACGAGCAGTACTTC. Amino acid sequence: CASSQDRALPTYEQYF.

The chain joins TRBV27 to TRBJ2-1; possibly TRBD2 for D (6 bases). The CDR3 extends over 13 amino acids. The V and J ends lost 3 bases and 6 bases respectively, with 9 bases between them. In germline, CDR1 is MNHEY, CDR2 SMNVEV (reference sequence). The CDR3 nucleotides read TGTGCCAGCAGTTTCATGGGGGGCAATGAGCAGTTCTTC. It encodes CASSFMGGNEQFF.

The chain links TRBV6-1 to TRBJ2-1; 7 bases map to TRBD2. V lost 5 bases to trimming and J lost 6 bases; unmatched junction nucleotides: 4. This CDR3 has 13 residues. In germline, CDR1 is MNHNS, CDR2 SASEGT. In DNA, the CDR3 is TGTGCCAGCAGTAGGTTAGCGGGCAATGAGCAGTTCTTC. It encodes CASSRLAGNEQFF.

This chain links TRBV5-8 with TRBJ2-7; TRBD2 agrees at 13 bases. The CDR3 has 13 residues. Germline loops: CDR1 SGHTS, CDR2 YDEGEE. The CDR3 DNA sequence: TGTGCCAGCAGCTTGTCGGGACTAGCGGGAATACATGTC. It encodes CASSLSGLAGIHV.

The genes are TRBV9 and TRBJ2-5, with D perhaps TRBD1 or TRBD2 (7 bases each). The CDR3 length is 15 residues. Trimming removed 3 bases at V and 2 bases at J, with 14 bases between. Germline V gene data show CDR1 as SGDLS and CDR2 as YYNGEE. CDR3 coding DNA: TGTGCCAGCAGCGAACGACAGGGAGGGCAAGAGACCCAGTACTTC. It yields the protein CASSERQGGQETQYF.

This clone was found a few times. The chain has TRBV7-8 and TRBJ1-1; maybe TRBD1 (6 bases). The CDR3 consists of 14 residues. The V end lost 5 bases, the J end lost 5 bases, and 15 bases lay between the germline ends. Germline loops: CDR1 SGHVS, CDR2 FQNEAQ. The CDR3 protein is CASSTRQDPTEAFF. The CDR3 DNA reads TGTGCCAGCAGCACCCGACAGGACCCAACTGAAGCTTTCTTT.

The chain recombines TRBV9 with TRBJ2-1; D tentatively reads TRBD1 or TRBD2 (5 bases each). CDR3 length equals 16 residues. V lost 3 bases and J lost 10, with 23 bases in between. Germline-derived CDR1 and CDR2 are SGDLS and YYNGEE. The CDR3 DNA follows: TGTGCCAGCAGCGGGATACGGGACCTCTCCCGAGGGGAGCAGTTCTTC. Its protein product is CASSGIRDLSRGEQFF.

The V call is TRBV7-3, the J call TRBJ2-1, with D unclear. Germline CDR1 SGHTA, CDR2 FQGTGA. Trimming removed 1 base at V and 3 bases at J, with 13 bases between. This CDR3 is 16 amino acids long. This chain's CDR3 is CASSLNRPGVYNEQFF. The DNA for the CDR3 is TGTGCCAGCAGCTTAAACCGTCCAGGAGTCTACAATGAGCAGTTCTTC.

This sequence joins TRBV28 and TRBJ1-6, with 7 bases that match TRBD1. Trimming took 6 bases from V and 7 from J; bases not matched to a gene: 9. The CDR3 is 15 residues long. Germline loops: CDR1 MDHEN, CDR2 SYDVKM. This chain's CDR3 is CASRRQGLWNSPLHF. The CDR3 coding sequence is TGTGCCAGCAGGAGACAGGGACTGTGGAATTCACCCCTCCACTTT.

The CDR3: CASSIGGRADTQYF. The CDR3 nucleotides read TGTGCCAGTAGTATAGGCGGGAGGGCAGATACGCAGTATTTT. This chain links TRBV19 with TRBJ2-3, with 9 bases matching TRBD2. Germline V gene sequence: CDR1 LNHDA, CDR2 SQIVND (reference sequence). Trimming took 1 base from V and 4 from J; bases not matched to a gene: 0. The CDR3 has 14 residues.

The CDR3 DNA reads TGCGCCAGCAGCCGGGACAGATGGGATGGCTACACCTTC. Its translation is CASSRDRWDGYTF. The V gene is TRBV5-1, the J gene TRBJ1-2; 7 nucleotides agree with TRBD1. The CDR3 consists of 13 residues. With 4 bases clipped from V and 6 bases from J, the junction kept 6 bases outside the gene matches. Germline V gives CDR1 SGHRS, CDR2 YFSETQ.

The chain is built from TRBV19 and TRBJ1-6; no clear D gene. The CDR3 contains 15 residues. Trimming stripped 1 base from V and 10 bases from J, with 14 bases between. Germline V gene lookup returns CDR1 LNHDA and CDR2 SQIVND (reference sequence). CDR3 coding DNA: TGTGCCAGTAGTATAGGTACTACGGTCGAATCACCCCTCCACTTT. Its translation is CASSIGTTVESPLHF.

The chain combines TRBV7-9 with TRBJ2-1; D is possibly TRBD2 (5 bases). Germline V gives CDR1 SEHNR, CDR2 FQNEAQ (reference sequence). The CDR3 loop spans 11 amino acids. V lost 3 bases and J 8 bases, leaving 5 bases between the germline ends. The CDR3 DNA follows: TGTGCCAGCAGCTTCGGGGATGAGCAGTTCTTC. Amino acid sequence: CASSFGDEQFF.

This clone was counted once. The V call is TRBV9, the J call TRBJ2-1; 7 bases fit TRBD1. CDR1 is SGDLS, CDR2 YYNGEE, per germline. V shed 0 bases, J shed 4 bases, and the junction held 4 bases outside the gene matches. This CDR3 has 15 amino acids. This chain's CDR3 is CASSVEGGLYNEQFF. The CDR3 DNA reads TGTGCCAGCAGCGTAGAAGGGGGCTTATACAATGAGCAGTTCTTC.

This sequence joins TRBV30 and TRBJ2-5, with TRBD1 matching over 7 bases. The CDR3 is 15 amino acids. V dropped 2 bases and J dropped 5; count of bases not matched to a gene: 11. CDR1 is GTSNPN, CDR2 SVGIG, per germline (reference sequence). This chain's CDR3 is CAWSLGQGVEETQYF. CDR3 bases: TGTGCCTGGAGTTTGGGCCAGGGGGTGGAGGAGACCCAGTACTTC.

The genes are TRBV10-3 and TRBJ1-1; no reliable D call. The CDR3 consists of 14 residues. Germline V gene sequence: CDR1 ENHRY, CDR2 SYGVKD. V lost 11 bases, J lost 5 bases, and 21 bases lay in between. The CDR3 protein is CASRQGSVGTEAFF. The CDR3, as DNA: TGTGCCTCCCGACAAGGGTCCGTGGGGACTGAAGCTTTCTTT.

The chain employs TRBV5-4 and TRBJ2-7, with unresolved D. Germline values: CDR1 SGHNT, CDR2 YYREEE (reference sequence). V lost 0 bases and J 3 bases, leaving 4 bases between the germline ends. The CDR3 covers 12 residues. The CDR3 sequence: CASSLANYEQYF. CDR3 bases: TGTGCCAGCAGCTTGGCCAACTACGAGCAGTACTTC.

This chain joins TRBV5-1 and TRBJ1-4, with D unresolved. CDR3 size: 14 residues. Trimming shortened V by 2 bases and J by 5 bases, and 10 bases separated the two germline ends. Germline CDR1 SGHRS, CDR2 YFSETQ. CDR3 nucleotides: TGCGCCAGCAGCTTTGAGCAATTAAATGAAAAACTGTTTTTT. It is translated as CASSFEQLNEKLFF.

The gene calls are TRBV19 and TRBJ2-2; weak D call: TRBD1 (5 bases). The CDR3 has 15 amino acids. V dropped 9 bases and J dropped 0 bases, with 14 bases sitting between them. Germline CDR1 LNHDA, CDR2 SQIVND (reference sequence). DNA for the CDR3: TGTGCCAGCCGCCGGGCAGGGTCGAACACCGGGGAGCTGTTTTTT. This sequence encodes CASRRAGSNTGELFF. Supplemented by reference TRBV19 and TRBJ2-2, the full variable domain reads DGGITQSPKYLFRKEGQNVTLSCEQNLNHDAMYWYRQDPGQGLRLIYYSQIVNDFQKGDIAEGYSVSREKKESFPLTVTSAQKNPTAFYLCASRRAGSNTGELFFGEGSRLTVL.

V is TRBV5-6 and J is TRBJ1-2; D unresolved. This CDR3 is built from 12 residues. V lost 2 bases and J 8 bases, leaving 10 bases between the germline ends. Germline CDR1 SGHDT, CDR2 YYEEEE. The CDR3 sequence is CASSFSNLGYTF. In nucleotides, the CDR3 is TGTGCCAGCAGCTTTAGCAATTTGGGCTACACCTTC.

CDR3 DNA: TGTGCCAGCAGCCCTGAAGGGGGGGGCGCAGATACGCAGTATTTT. This translates into CASSPEGGGADTQYF. The V gene is TRBV9, the J gene TRBJ2-3, with D maybe TRBD2 (7 bases). The V and J ends lost 4 bases and 4 bases respectively, with 16 bases between them. CDR3 length: 15 amino acids. CDR1 SGDLS and CDR2 YYNGEE come from the germline V gene. The whole variable domain, remainder taken from reference TRBV9 and TRBJ2-3, is DSGVTQTPKHLITATGQRVTLRCSPRSGDLSVYWYQQSLDQGLQFLIQYYNGEERAKGNILERFSAQQFPDLHSELNLSSLELGDSALYFCASSPEGGGADTQYFGPGTRLTVL.

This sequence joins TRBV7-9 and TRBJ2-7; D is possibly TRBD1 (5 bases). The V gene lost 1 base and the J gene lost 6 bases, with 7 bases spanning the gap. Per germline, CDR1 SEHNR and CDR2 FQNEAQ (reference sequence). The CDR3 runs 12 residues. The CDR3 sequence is CASSLVTGEQYF. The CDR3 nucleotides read TGTGCCAGCAGCTTAGTAACAGGCGAGCAGTACTTC.

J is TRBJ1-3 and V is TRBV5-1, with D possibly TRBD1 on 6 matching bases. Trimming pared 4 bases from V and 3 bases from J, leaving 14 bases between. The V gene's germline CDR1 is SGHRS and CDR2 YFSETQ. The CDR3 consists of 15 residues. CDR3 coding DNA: TGCGCCAGCAGCAGGAACAGGGAGTATGGAAACACCATATATTTT. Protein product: CASSRNREYGNTIYF.

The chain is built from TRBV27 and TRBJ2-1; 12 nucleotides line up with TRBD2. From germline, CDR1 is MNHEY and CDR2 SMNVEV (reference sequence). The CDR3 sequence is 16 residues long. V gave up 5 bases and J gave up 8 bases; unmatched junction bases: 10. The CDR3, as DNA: TGTGCCAGCAGTCCCCGGACTAGCGGGGCATACGATGAGCAGTTCTTC. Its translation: CASSPRTSGAYDEQFF.

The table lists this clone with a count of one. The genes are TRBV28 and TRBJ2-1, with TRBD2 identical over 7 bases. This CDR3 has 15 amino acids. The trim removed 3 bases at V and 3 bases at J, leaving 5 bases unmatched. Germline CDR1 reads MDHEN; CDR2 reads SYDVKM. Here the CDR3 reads CASSFLGGSYNEQFF. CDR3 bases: TGTGCCAGCAGTTTCTTAGGCGGGAGCTACAATGAGCAGTTCTTC. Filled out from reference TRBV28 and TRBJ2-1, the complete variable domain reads DVKVTQSSRYLVKRTGEKVFLECVQDMDHENMFWYRQDPGLGLRLIYFSYDVKMKEKGDIPEGYSVSREKKERFSLILESASTNQTSMYLCASSFLGGSYNEQFFGPGTRLTVL.